This TCR beta chain comes out of a study of breast tumors, draining lymph nodes, adjacent tissues. Study-level results: Tumors had less TCR diversity than lymph nodes, more than nontumor tissue. Most tumor T cells seemingly derive from lymph node, then expand in tumor. That most tumor T cells come from lymph nodes remained unproven.

The CDR3 contains 15 residues. The V gene end was trimmed by 6 bases and the J gene end by 2 bases; junction bases not matched to a gene: 5. Germline V CDR1 and CDR2: MNHEY, SVGAGI. Notes on this clonotype: The antigen is undetermined. A single base separates this from a much larger clone, so it may be a read error.

TCRdb used MiXCR to reprocess the multiplex PCR reads, holding one entry per CDR3 protein. Of about 200,000 distinct CDR3 sequences listed, approximately 33% were seen once; the top ten hold over 4%. The lymph nodes were axillary draining lymph nodes from breast cancer patients. The receptor was derived from a female donor with breast cancer. Some clones in this sample may be carry-over from other donors' samples. This rearrangement joins TRBV6-5 to TRBJ1-2; TRBD1 matches at 11 bases. Sequencing used axillary lymph node tissue. CDR3 region: CASRRTGGTNYGYTF. Written as DNA, the CDR3 is TGTGCCAGCAGACGGACAGGGGGCACCAACTATGGCTACACCTTC.